A selection of T cell receptor beta chains follows, all from one sample in a study of blood T cells in healthy people across ages. From the 5' RACE reads, TCRdb called clonotypes with MiXCR, one entry per CDR3 protein. Of hundreds of thousands of distinct CDR3 sequences in the sample, about 30% are singletons; the top ten hold approximately 15%. Sequenced material: blood. Every receptor here comes from a woman of 80 years or more in good health. CDR3s include the opening cysteine and the closing phenylalanine or tryptophan. The D gene is left open where the match is weak. Rows may omit the clone size; those that give it use once, few, many or a size class.

CDR3aa: CASSLLRSWGYTF
CDR3nt: TGTGCCAGCAGCCTCCTAAGGTCCTGGGGCTACACCTTC
j_gene: TRBJ1-2
v_gene: TRBV28
d_gene: -
abundance: few

CDR3aa: CASSKRLRQGADGYTF
CDR3nt: TGTGCCAGCAGCAAAAGGCTGAGACAGGGGGCGGATGGCTACACCTTC
j_gene: TRBJ1-2
v_gene: TRBV21-1
d_gene: -
abundance: many

CDR3aa: CASTSPGQYNEQFF
CDR3nt: TGTGCCAGCACCAGCCCGGGACAGTACAATGAGCAGTTCTTC
j_gene: TRBJ2-1
v_gene: TRBV3-1
d_gene: TRBD1
abundance: many

CDR3aa: CASSPGLAQTQYF
CDR3nt: TGTGCCAGCAGTCCTGGACTAGCCCAGACCCAGTACTTC
j_gene: TRBJ2-5
v_gene: TRBV6-5
d_gene: TRBD2
abundance: -

CDR3aa: CSGLTGPAGELFF
CDR3nt: TGCAGCGGGTTAACAGGGCCCGCCGGGGAGCTGTTTTTT
j_gene: TRBJ2-2
v_gene: TRBV29-1
d_gene: -
abundance: -

CDR3aa: CASSYRGQAYGYTF
CDR3nt: TGTGCCAGCAGTTATCGCGGACAGGCTTATGGCTACACCTTC
j_gene: TRBJ1-2
v_gene: TRBV6-2/TRBV6-3
d_gene: TRBD1
abundance: many

CDR3aa: CASSVMYEQYF
CDR3nt: TGTGCCAGCAGTGTGATGTACGAGCAGTACTTC
j_gene: TRBJ2-7
v_gene: TRBV2
d_gene: -
abundance: few

CDR3aa: CASSIGRWVKNIQYF
CDR3nt: TGTGCCAGTAGTATAGGCAGGTGGGTCAAAAACATTCAGTACTTC
j_gene: TRBJ2-4
v_gene: TRBV19
d_gene: -
abundance: many

CDR3aa: CASSLDRTPQETQYF
CDR3nt: TGTGCCAGCAGCTTAGATCGGACGCCACAAGAGACCCAGTACTTC
j_gene: TRBJ2-5
v_gene: TRBV7-7
d_gene: -
abundance: -

CDR3aa: CASSLAYGGSSYEQYF
CDR3nt: TGTGCCAGCAGCTTAGCGTACGGGGGCTCCAGCTACGAGCAGTACTTC
j_gene: TRBJ2-7
v_gene: TRBV7-6
d_gene: -
abundance: -

CDR3aa: CSARDRRVGTEAFF
CDR3nt: TGCAGTGCTAGAGATCGCAGGGTAGGCACTGAAGCTTTCTTT
j_gene: TRBJ1-1
v_gene: TRBV20-1
d_gene: -
abundance: -

CDR3aa: CSASGVAGIPFYNEQFF
CDR3nt: TGCAGTGCTAGTGGAGTAGCGGGGATCCCTTTCTACAATGAGCAGTTCTTC
j_gene: TRBJ2-1
v_gene: TRBV20-1
d_gene: TRBD2
abundance: many

CDR3aa: CASSQVGGLGGHEQYF
CDR3nt: TGTGCCAGCAGCCAAGTGGGGGGACTAGGCGGGCACGAGCAGTACTTC
j_gene: TRBJ2-7
v_gene: TRBV14
d_gene: TRBD2
abundance: many

CDR3aa: CASRSGVGNEQFF
CDR3nt: TGTGCCAGCAGATCTGGGGTTGGCAATGAGCAGTTCTTC
j_gene: TRBJ2-1
v_gene: TRBV7-3
d_gene: -
abundance: -

CDR3aa: CAWSANRGQGAAFF
CDR3nt: TGTGCCTGGAGTGCCAACCGAGGACAGGGGGCGGCTTTCTTT
j_gene: TRBJ1-1
v_gene: TRBV30
d_gene: TRBD1
abundance: many

CDR3aa: CATVGGTYNEQFF
CDR3nt: TGTGCCACCGTAGGCGGGACCTACAATGAGCAGTTCTTC
j_gene: TRBJ2-1
v_gene: TRBV11-2
d_gene: -
abundance: -

CDR3aa: CASSDWTGDAFF
CDR3nt: TGCGCCAGCAGCGATTGGACAGGGGATGCTTTCTTT
j_gene: TRBJ1-1
v_gene: TRBV4-3
d_gene: TRBD1
abundance: -

CDR3aa: CASSFGGFTEAFF
CDR3nt: TGTGCCAGCAGTTTCGGGGGGTTCACTGAAGCTTTCTTT
j_gene: TRBJ1-1
v_gene: TRBV27
d_gene: -
abundance: many

CDR3aa: CASSYYGSGGGEGNEQYF
CDR3nt: TGTGCCAGCAGTTACTATGGGTCGGGGGGCGGAGAAGGGAACGAGCAGTACTTC
j_gene: TRBJ2-7
v_gene: TRBV6-5
d_gene: -
abundance: many

CDR3aa: CASSHQGPPYEQYF
CDR3nt: TGCGCCAGCAGCCATCAGGGGCCCCCTTACGAGCAGTACTTC
j_gene: TRBJ2-7
v_gene: TRBV5-1
d_gene: -
abundance: -

CDR3aa: CASSLGGGIFPYGYTF
CDR3nt: TGCGCCAGCAGCCTTGGTGGGGGGATCTTTCCCTATGGCTACACCTTC
j_gene: TRBJ1-2
v_gene: TRBV4-3
d_gene: -
abundance: many

CDR3aa: CASSFGTSGTQYF
CDR3nt: TGTGCCAGCAGCTTCGGGACTAGCGGGACCCAGTACTTC
j_gene: TRBJ2-5
v_gene: TRBV7-3
d_gene: TRBD2
abundance: many

CDR3aa: CASSVTGGGANVLTF
CDR3nt: TGTGCCAGCAGCGTAACAGGAGGTGGGGCCAACGTCCTGACTTTC
j_gene: TRBJ2-6
v_gene: TRBV9
d_gene: -
abundance: -

CDR3aa: CASSWDRGTEKLFF
CDR3nt: TGTGCCAGCAGCTGGGACAGGGGCACTGAAAAACTGTTTTTT
j_gene: TRBJ1-4
v_gene: TRBV7-2
d_gene: TRBD1
abundance: -

CDR3aa: CASRTLAGVPRETQYF
CDR3nt: TGTGCCAGCAGGACCCTAGCGGGGGTCCCGCGAGAGACCCAGTACTTC
j_gene: TRBJ2-5
v_gene: TRBV28
d_gene: TRBD2
abundance: few

CDR3aa: CASSPRGGEGYEQYF
CDR3nt: TGTGCCAGCAGCCCCCGTGGGGGGGAGGGCTACGAGCAGTACTTC
j_gene: TRBJ2-7
v_gene: TRBV7-2
d_gene: TRBD2
abundance: -

CDR3aa: CATSVGGGSNEQFF
CDR3nt: TGTGCCACCAGTGTCGGCGGGGGTTCAAATGAGCAGTTCTTC
j_gene: TRBJ2-1
v_gene: TRBV24-1
d_gene: TRBD2
abundance: many

CDR3aa: CASSPQGAGNTEAFF
CDR3nt: TGTGCCAGCAGTCCCCAGGGGGCAGGAAACACTGAAGCTTTCTTT
j_gene: TRBJ1-1
v_gene: TRBV28
d_gene: TRBD1
abundance: few

CDR3aa: CSAVQGNTEAFF
CDR3nt: TGCAGTGCTGTACAGGGGAACACTGAAGCTTTCTTT
j_gene: TRBJ1-1
v_gene: TRBV20-1
d_gene: -
abundance: -

CDR3aa: CAWSVPDRGYEQYF
CDR3nt: TGTGCCTGGAGTGTACCGGACAGGGGCTACGAGCAGTACTTC
j_gene: TRBJ2-7
v_gene: TRBV30
d_gene: TRBD1
abundance: many

CDR3aa: CSARERRDSGYF
CDR3nt: TGCAGTGCTAGAGAGAGGAGGGACAGTGGGTACTTC
j_gene: TRBJ2-5
v_gene: TRBV20-1
d_gene: -
abundance: many

CDR3aa: CASSQGARERQYF
CDR3nt: TGTGCCAGCAGCCAAGGTGCGCGGGAGAGGCAGTATTTT
j_gene: TRBJ2-3
v_gene: TRBV4-2
d_gene: TRBD2
abundance: few

CDR3aa: CASSFDRVVDGYTF
CDR3nt: TGTGCCAGCAGTTTCGACAGGGTCGTTGATGGCTACACCTTC
j_gene: TRBJ1-2
v_gene: TRBV6-2/TRBV6-3
d_gene: TRBD1
abundance: many

CDR3aa: CASRKDRVGGYTF
CDR3nt: TGTGCCAGCAGAAAGGACAGGGTGGGCGGCTACACCTTC
j_gene: TRBJ1-2
v_gene: TRBV6-5
d_gene: TRBD1
abundance: -

CDR3aa: CASSLDSYYTF
CDR3nt: TGTGCCAGCAGCCTCGACAGCTACTACACCTTC
j_gene: TRBJ1-2
v_gene: TRBV3-1
d_gene: -
abundance: many

CDR3aa: CASSYPGLTYNEQFF
CDR3nt: TGTGCCAGCAGTTATCCGGGACTCACCTACAATGAGCAGTTCTTC
j_gene: TRBJ2-1
v_gene: TRBV6-6
d_gene: -
abundance: few

CDR3aa: CASSRTDATNEKLFF
CDR3nt: TGTGCCAGCTCACGGACTGACGCAACTAATGAAAAACTGTTTTTT
j_gene: TRBJ1-4
v_gene: TRBV18
d_gene: -
abundance: -

CDR3aa: CASTDRGGYTF
CDR3nt: TGTGCCAGTACGGACAGGGGGGGCTACACCTTC
j_gene: TRBJ1-2
v_gene: TRBV19
d_gene: TRBD1
abundance: -

CDR3aa: CASSLWTGVQETQYF
CDR3nt: TGTGCCAGCAGCCTTTGGACAGGGGTTCAAGAGACCCAGTACTTC
j_gene: TRBJ2-5
v_gene: TRBV7-2
d_gene: TRBD1
abundance: many

CDR3aa: CASSVEWTSYEQYF
CDR3nt: TGTGCCAGCAGCGTAGAGTGGACGTCCTACGAGCAGTACTTC
j_gene: TRBJ2-7
v_gene: TRBV9
d_gene: -
abundance: many

CDR3aa: CASSRGTGLNQPQHF
CDR3nt: TGTGCCAGCAGCCGAGGGACAGGGCTGAATCAGCCCCAGCATTTT
j_gene: TRBJ1-5
v_gene: TRBV3-1
d_gene: TRBD1
abundance: few

CDR3aa: CASSEGGAWYF
CDR3nt: TGTGCCAGCAGTGAGGGGGGGGCCTGGTACTTC
j_gene: TRBJ2-7
v_gene: TRBV6-6
d_gene: -
abundance: many

CDR3aa: CASSSREGGTEAFF
CDR3nt: TGTGCCAGCAGCTCGAGGGAGGGTGGCACTGAAGCTTTCTTT
j_gene: TRBJ1-1
v_gene: TRBV7-9
d_gene: -
abundance: many

CDR3aa: CASSHVDSRGNTEAFF
CDR3nt: TGCGCCAGCAGCCACGTAGACAGTCGGGGGAACACTGAAGCTTTCTTT
j_gene: TRBJ1-1
v_gene: TRBV4-1
d_gene: -
abundance: -

CDR3aa: CSVLGLESSYEQYF
CDR3nt: TGCAGCGTCTTAGGACTCGAGAGCTCCTACGAGCAGTACTTC
j_gene: TRBJ2-7
v_gene: TRBV29-1
d_gene: -
abundance: -